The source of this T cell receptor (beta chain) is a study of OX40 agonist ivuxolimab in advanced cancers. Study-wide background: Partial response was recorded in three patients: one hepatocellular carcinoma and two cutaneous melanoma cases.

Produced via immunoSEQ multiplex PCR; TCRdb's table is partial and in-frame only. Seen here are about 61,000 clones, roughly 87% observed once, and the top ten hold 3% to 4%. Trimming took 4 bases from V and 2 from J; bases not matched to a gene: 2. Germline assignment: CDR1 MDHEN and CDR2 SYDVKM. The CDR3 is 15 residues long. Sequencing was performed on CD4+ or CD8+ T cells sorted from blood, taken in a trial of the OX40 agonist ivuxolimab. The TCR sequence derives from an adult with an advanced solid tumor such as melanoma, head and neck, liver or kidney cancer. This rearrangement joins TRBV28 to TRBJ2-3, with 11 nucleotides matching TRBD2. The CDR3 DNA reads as TGTGCCAGCAGTTCGACTAGCGGGGCCACAGATACGCAGTATTTT. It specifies CASSSTSGATDTQYF.